Presented here are 23 T cell receptor beta chains from one specimen sequenced in a study of T cell clonality in common variable immunodeficiency (dated by TCRdb to the mid-2010s). Library prep was done by the immunoSEQ multiplex PCR assay. TCRdb retrieved this table from immuneACCESS and kept in-frame rearrangements only. Not all clones are present; in checked studies, unresolved V genes account for under half, and no reason is known for the remainder. The table records 45,000 to 70,000 clones for this sample, and not one of them appears only once. The ten biggest clones cover about 5.7% of the sample. Sequencing was done on a sample of peripheral blood mononuclear cells. The receptors here all came from a person aged 18 to 70 in good health.

Many counts were recorded for this clone. The CDR3 extends 3 residues past the end of the read, so its final part is completed from the germline J gene. This chain uses TRBV29-1 with TRBJ2-1, with 10 bases that match TRBD2. Losses at the gene ends were 4 bases for V and 4 bases for J; bases not matched to a gene: 4. CDR3 length: 14 residues. Germline V CDR1 and CDR2: SQVTM, ANQGSEA. The CDR3 bases that were read are TGCAGCGTTGGAAGCGGGAGGGGATACAATGAG. Translating it yields CSVGSGRGYNE. From start to end, the CDR3 is CSVGSGRGYNEQFF.

Ten or more counts support this clone. The sequence runs out 3 residues before the end of the CDR3; the remainder is reconstructed from the germline J gene. The chain uses TRBV19 and TRBJ1-2, with D uncertain. CDR1 is LNHDA and CDR2 is SQIVND in the germline V gene (reference sequence). The ends were cut back, 8 bases at V and 7 bases at J, with 14 bases in the middle. This CDR3 has 12 residues. Partial CDR3 DNA: TGTGCCAGTCGACTAAGGGTTGGTGGC. Its protein is CASRLRVGG. The CDR3 reads in full as CASRLRVGGYTF.

In this sample, this clone turned up many times. The CDR3 end lies 3 residues beyond the end of the read and is filled in from the germline J gene. The chain carries TRBV19 and TRBJ2-1; weak D call: TRBD1 (6 bases). CDR1 is LNHDA, CDR2 SQIVND, per germline (reference sequence). The CDR3 extends over 13 amino acids. V dropped 8 bases and J dropped 6 bases, with 14 bases sitting between them. The CDR3 DNA, read in part, is TGTGCCAGTGGCCGACAGGTCTCCAATGAG. This gives the protein CASGRQVSNE. The whole CDR3 region reads CASGRQVSNEQFF.

Ten or more counts support this clone. The DNA ends 3 residues before the CDR3 does, and the rest of the CDR3 is filled in from the germline J gene. The rearrangement links TRBV20-1 to TRBJ2-1; 10 positions agree with TRBD1. J lost 9 bases, V lost 6 bases, and 11 bases had no gene match. This CDR3 region has 14 residues. The germline CDR1 and CDR2 sequences are DFQATT and SNEGSKA (reference sequence). The CDR3 bases that were read are TGCAGTGCGAGGAGACAGGGGGCAAGGGGTGAG. Protein: CSARRQGARGE. The whole CDR3 region reads CSARRQGARGEQFF.

This clone was picked up many times. The sequenced fragment ends 3 residues before the CDR3 boundary, so the rest is inferred from the germline J gene. The rearrangement links TRBV19 to TRBJ2-7; D perhaps matches TRBD1 (5 bases). CDR1 is LNHDA and CDR2 is SQIVND in the germline V gene (reference sequence). Trimming removed 2 bases from V and 5 bases from J, with 16 bases in between. The CDR3 contains 15 residues. This chain's CDR3 is CASSINMGQGNEQYF. Incomplete CDR3 DNA: TGTGCCAGTAGTATAAACATGGGTCAGGGTAACGAG. The full variable domain, rest sourced from reference TRBV19 and TRBJ2-7, is DGGITQSPKYLFRKEGQNVTLSCEQNLNHDAMYWYRQDPGQGLRLIYYSQIVNDFQKGDIAEGYSVSREKKESFPLTVTSAQKNPTAFYLCASSINMGQGNEQYFGPGTRLTVT.

This clone came up many times. Read data end 3 residues before the CDR3 end; the end is taken from the germline J gene. J is TRBJ2-7 and V is TRBV30, with D unclear. The V and J ends lost 5 bases and 3 bases respectively, with 8 bases between them. The germline V gene encodes CDR1 GTSNPN and CDR2 SVGIG (reference sequence). The CDR3 is 11 residues long. CDR3 DNA, as far as it was read: TGTGCCTGGGCGGTAGGCTACGAG. This codes for CAWAVGYE. From start to end, the CDR3 is CAWAVGYEQYF. Complete variable domain (other parts from reference TRBV30 and TRBJ2-7): SQTIHQWPATLVQPVGSPLSLECTVEGTSNPNLYWYRQAAGRGLQLLFYSVGIGQISSEVPQNLSASRPQDRQFILSSKKLLLSDSGFYLCAWAVGYEQYFGPGTRLTVT.

Ten or more counts support this clone. The CDR3 end falls 3 residues outside the read, so it is completed with the germline J gene. The gene calls are TRBV20-1 and TRBJ2-3; 9 nucleotides agree with TRBD2. CDR1 and CDR2 from the germline V gene are DFQATT and SNEGSKA (reference sequence). This CDR3 is built from 16 residues. With 6 bases clipped from V and 2 bases from J, the junction kept 12 bases outside the gene matches. The CDR3 DNA, read in part, is TGCAGTGCCACAACGACTAGCGGAAGTTACACAGATACG. Protein product: CSATTTSGSYTDT. The full CDR3 protein reads CSATTTSGSYTDTQYF.

This clone appeared many times. The sequence runs out 3 residues before the end of the CDR3; the remainder is reconstructed from the germline J gene. This chain uses TRBV2 with TRBJ2-4; TRBD1 agrees at 11 bases. Trimming took 6 bases from V and 7 from J; bases not matched to a gene: 2. Per the germline V gene, CDR1 is SNHLY and CDR2 is FYNNEI. This CDR3 is 13 amino acids long. The CDR3 protein is CASRGTGGNIQYF. The DNA read from the CDR3 is TGTGCCAGCAGGGGGACAGGGGGGAACATT.

This clone was observed many times. The observed sequence ends 3 residues before the CDR3 terminus, with the missing tail filled in from the germline J gene. This chain uses TRBV28 with TRBJ1-5; a weak D match, TRBD1 (5 bases). CDR3 length: 14 residues. Deletions cut 5 bases from V and 0 bases from J, with 8 bases between. Germline loops: CDR1 MDHEN, CDR2 SYDVKM. The covered CDR3 bases are TGTGCCAGCAGTGACAGATATAGCAATCAGCCC. Translation: CASSDRYSNQP. The complete CDR3 reads CASSDRYSNQPQHF.

This clone was seen ten or more times. The sequenced part of the CDR3 DNA is TGCAGCGTTCGCGTAGAGAAAATGGTGTACGAG. Amino acids: CSVRVEKMVYE. The full-length CDR3 reads as CSVRVEKMVYEQYF. The chain links TRBV29-1 to TRBJ2-7, with D uncertain. The sequence runs out 3 residues before the end of the CDR3; the remainder is reconstructed from the germline J gene. Per germline, CDR1 SQVTM and CDR2 ANQGSEA. V lost 5 bases and J 4 bases, leaving 18 bases between the germline ends. The CDR3 contains 14 residues.

This clone was seen many times. The CDR3 end lies 3 residues beyond the end of the read and is filled in from the germline J gene. The chain carries TRBV6-2 or TRBV6-3 and TRBJ2-4; unclear D gene. The CDR3 spans 11 residues. In germline, CDR1 is MNHEY, CDR2 SVGEGT. The part of the CDR3 DNA that was read is TGTGCCAGCAGTTACGATCACTTT. Amino acids: CASSYDHF. The whole CDR3 protein reads CASSYDHFQYF.

This clone showed up many times. The CDR3 goes on 3 residues after the read ends, and that part is filled in from the germline J gene. The chain uses TRBV5-1 and TRBJ1-1, with D unresolved. The CDR3 runs 14 residues. CDR1 is SGHRS and CDR2 is YFSETQ in the germline V gene. V was trimmed by 0 bases and J by 3 bases, leaving 9 bases between them. The sequenced part of the CDR3 DNA is TGCGCCAGCAGCTTGGGGAGTAGCGACACTGAA. It encodes CASSLGSSDTE. The CDR3 reads in full as CASSLGSSDTEAFF. The whole variable domain, filled in from reference TRBV5-1 and TRBJ1-1, reads KAGVTQTPRYLIKTRGQQVTLSCSPISGHRSVSWYQQTPGQGLQFLFEYFSETQRNKGNFPGRFSGRQFSNSRSEMNVSTLELGDSALYLCASSLGSSDTEAFFGQGTRLTVV.

In this sample, this clone turned up many times. Read sequence stops 3 residues before the CDR3 end, and the germline J gene provides the missing end. The genes are TRBV18 and TRBJ1-1; a possible D gene is TRBD1 (6 bases). The CDR3 is 16 residues long. Germline-derived CDR1 and CDR2 are KGHSH and LQKENI. V lost 3 bases, J lost 0 bases, and 14 bases lay in between. CDR3 sequence: CASSPAITGMNTEAFF. The DNA read from the CDR3 is TGTGCCAGCTCACCGGCTATCACAGGGATGAACACTGAA.

This clone was detected many times. The CDR3 end is not reached by the read, which stops 3 residues before it; the germline J gene fills it in. V is TRBV20-1 and J is TRBJ1-5, with D tentatively TRBD1 (5 bases). Germline V gene lookup returns CDR1 DFQATT and CDR2 SNEGSKA (reference sequence). There are 12 residues in the CDR3. Partial CDR3 DNA: TGCAGTGCTAGTCGGGGGAAGTACCCC. As protein: CSASRGKYP. The full CDR3 sequence reads CSASRGKYPQHF.

At least ten counts were recorded for this clone. The read comes to an end 3 residues before the CDR3 does, leaving the germline J gene to fill in the end. The V call is TRBV6-4, the J call TRBJ2-1; TRBD1 might be the D (5 bases). V dropped 6 bases and J dropped 2 bases, with 14 bases sitting between them. Germline loops: CDR1 MRHNA, CDR2 SNTAGT. The CDR3 runs 15 residues. The CDR3 DNA, read in part, is TGTGCCAGCAGCGAGACAGTATATACCTACAATGAG. It encodes CASSETVYTYNE. Given in full, the CDR3 is CASSETVYTYNEQFF.

This clone was detected many times. Read sequence stops 3 residues before the CDR3 end, and the germline J gene provides the missing end. This chain connects TRBV9 to TRBJ2-2; no definite D call. From germline, CDR1 is SGDLS and CDR2 YYNGEE. CDR3 length equals 14 residues. V gave up 0 bases and J gave up 2 bases, with 5 bases separating them. CDR3 bases read: TGTGCCAGCAGCGTAGACAGCAACACCGGGGAG. Amino acids: CASSVDSNTGE. The entire CDR3 is CASSVDSNTGELFF.

This clone has ten or more counts. The read comes to an end 3 residues before the CDR3 does, leaving the germline J gene to fill in the end. The chain uses TRBV20-1 and TRBJ2-3; no reliable D call. The V end lost 0 bases, the J end lost 4 bases, and 5 bases lay between the germline ends. This CDR3 has 12 amino acids. Germline V gene sequence: CDR1 DFQATT, CDR2 SNEGSKA (reference sequence). CDR3: CSARDSSDTQYF. CDR3 DNA, as far as it was read: TGCAGTGCTAGAGATTCTTCAGATACG.

In regard to this clone: The read is 3 residues too short to cover the CDR3 end, so that end is filled in from the germline J gene. The V and J genes are TRBV7-9 and TRBJ2-4; possibly TRBD2 for D (5 bases). The V and J ends lost 3 bases and 0 bases respectively, with 9 bases between them. This CDR3 has 15 residues. CDR1 SEHNR and CDR2 FQNEAQ come from the germline V gene (reference sequence). CDR3 sequence: CASSFPGLAKNIQYF. The sequenced CDR3 bases are TGTGCCAGCAGCTTCCCGGGGTTAGCCAAAAACATT. Filled out from reference TRBV7-9 and TRBJ2-4, the complete variable domain reads DTGVSQNPRHKITKRGQNVTFRCDPISEHNRLYWYRQTLGQGPEFLTYFQNEAQLEKSRLLSDRFSAERPKGSFSTLEIQRTEQGDSAMYLCASSFPGLAKNIQYFGAGTRLSVL.

The table lists this clone with many counts. The CDR3 is cut off 3 residues early in the read; its end comes from the germline J gene. This chain links TRBV7-9 with TRBJ2-1; D is perhaps TRBD2 (5 bases). CDR3 length equals 12 residues. The V end was cut by 8 bases, the J end by 4 bases, with 9 bases between. Germline V gene lookup returns CDR1 SEHNR and CDR2 FQNEAQ (reference sequence). The sequenced CDR3 bases are TGTGCCAGCGCCGGACTGTACAATGAG. Protein: CASAGLYNE. The full CDR3 protein is CASAGLYNEQFF. Complete variable domain (other parts from reference TRBV7-9 and TRBJ2-1): DTGVSQNPRHKITKRGQNVTFRCDPISEHNRLYWYRQTLGQGPEFLTYFQNEAQLEKSRLLSDRFSAERPKGSFSTLEIQRTEQGDSAMYLCASAGLYNEQFFGPGTRLTVL.

Concerning this clone itself: Read coverage stops 3 residues before the CDR3 terminus; the germline J gene supplies the remainder. The chain links TRBV5-1 to TRBJ2-5; TRBD1 is a possible D gene (6 bases). Germline CDR1 is SGHRS and CDR2 is YFSETQ. The V and J ends lost 4 bases and 2 bases respectively, with 12 bases between them. The CDR3 contains 14 residues. CDR3 protein: CASSPGTQQETQYF. The CDR3 DNA, read in part, is TGCGCCAGCAGCCCCGGGACACAACAAGAGACC. Full variable domain (missing parts from reference TRBV5-1 and TRBJ2-5): KAGVTQTPRYLIKTRGQQVTLSCSPISGHRSVSWYQQTPGQGLQFLFEYFSETQRNKGNFPGRFSGRQFSNSRSEMNVSTLELGDSALYLCASSPGTQQETQYFGPGTRLLVL.

This clone has ten or more counts. The DNA ends 3 residues before the CDR3 does, and the rest of the CDR3 is filled in from the germline J gene. This chain connects TRBV20-1 to TRBJ2-7, with D possibly TRBD1 on 5 matching bases. This CDR3 has 11 residues. The germline V gene encodes CDR1 DFQATT and CDR2 SNEGSKA (reference sequence). Trimming stripped 5 bases from V and 4 bases from J, with 9 bases between. The sequenced part of the CDR3 DNA is TGCAGTGCTCATGGGGCTTACGAG. Its translation: CSAHGAYE. The whole CDR3 protein reads CSAHGAYEQYF.

This clone was detected many times. The CDR3 goes on 3 residues after the read ends, and that part is filled in from the germline J gene. J is TRBJ1-2 and V is TRBV4-1; possible D gene TRBD1, 5 bases. The V end lost 3 bases, the J end lost 2 bases, and 13 bases lay between the germline ends. The CDR3 sequence is 15 residues long. The germline CDR1 and CDR2 sequences are MGHRA and YSYEKL. The CDR3 here is CASSQAAGSNYGYTF. Incomplete CDR3 DNA: TGCGCCAGCAGCCAGGCAGCAGGGTCCAACTATGGC.

In this sample, this clone turned up many times. CDR3 protein: CASSGKGTSSGNTIYF. The CDR3 bases that were read are TGTGCCAGCAGCGGGAAGGGAACTAGCTCTGGAAACACC. The chain is built from TRBV4-2 and TRBJ1-3; D is uncertain. The CDR3 is cut off 3 residues early in the read; its end comes from the germline J gene. Germline V lookup: CDR1 LGHNA, CDR2 YNFKEQ. V was clipped by 5 bases and J by 0 bases, with 14 bases between them. This CDR3 is built from 16 residues.